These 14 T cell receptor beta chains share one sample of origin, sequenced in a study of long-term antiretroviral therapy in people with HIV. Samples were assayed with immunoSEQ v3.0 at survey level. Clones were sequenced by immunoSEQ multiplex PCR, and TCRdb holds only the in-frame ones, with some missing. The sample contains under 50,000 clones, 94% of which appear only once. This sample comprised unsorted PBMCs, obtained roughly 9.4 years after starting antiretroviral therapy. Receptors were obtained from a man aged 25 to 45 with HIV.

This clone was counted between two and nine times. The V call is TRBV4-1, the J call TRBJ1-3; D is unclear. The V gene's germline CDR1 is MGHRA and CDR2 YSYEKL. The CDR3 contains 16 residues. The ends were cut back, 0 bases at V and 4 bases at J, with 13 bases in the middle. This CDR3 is CASSQEGRRYGNTIYF. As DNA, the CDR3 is TGCGCCAGCAGCCAAGAAGGCAGGCGGTACGGAAACACCATATATTTT.

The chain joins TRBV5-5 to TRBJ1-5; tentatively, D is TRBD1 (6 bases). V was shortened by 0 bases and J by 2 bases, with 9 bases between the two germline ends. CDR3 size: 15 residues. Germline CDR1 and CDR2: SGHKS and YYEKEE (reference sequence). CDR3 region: CASSLETGGNQPQHF. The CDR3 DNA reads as TGTGCCAGCAGCTTGGAGACAGGCGGCAATCAGCCCCAGCATTTT.

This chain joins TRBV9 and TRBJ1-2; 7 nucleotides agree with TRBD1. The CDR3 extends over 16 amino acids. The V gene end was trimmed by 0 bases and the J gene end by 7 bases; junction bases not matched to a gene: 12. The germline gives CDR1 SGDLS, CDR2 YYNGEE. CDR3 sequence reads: CASSVASLEGAAGYTF. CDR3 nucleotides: TGTGCCAGCAGCGTAGCGTCGTTGGAGGGGGCTGCTGGCTACACCTTC.

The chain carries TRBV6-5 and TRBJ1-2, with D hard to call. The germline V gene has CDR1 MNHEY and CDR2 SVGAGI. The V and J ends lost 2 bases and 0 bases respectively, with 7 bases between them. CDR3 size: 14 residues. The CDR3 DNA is TGTGCCAGCAGTTACGTGGGGTCTAACTATGGCTACACCTTC. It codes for CASSYVGSNYGYTF.

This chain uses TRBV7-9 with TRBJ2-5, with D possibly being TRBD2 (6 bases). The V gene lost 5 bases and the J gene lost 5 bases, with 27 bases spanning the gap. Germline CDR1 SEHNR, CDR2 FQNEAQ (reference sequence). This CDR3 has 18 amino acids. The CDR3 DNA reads TGTGCCAGCAGCCCCCGGGAGAGCGCCCGAACTCTGAGGGAGACCCAGTACTTC. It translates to CASSPRESARTLRETQYF.

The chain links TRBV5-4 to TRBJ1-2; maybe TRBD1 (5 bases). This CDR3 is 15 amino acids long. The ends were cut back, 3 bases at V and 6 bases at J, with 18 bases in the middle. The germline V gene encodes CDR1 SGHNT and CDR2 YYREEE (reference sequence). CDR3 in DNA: TGTGCCAGCAGCTCCACCTCAGACAGATTCGATGGCTACACCTTC. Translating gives CASSSTSDRFDGYTF.

CDR3 amino acids: CASSATGGSYEQYV. CDR3 bases: TGTGCCAGCAGCGCCACAGGGGGCTCCTACGAGCAGTACGTC. The chain uses TRBV7-9 and TRBJ2-7, with 8 bases matching TRBD1. Looked up from germline, CDR1 is SEHNR and CDR2 is FQNEAQ (reference sequence). CDR3 length equals 14 residues. V shed 5 bases, J shed 0 bases, and the junction held 3 bases outside the gene matches.

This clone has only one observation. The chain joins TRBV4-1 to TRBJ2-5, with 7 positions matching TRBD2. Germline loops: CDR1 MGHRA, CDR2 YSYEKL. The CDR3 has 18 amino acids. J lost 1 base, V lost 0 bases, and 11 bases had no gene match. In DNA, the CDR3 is TGCGCCAGCAGCCAAGACAATGGGAGGGAGGTTCGCCAAGAGACCCAGTACTTC. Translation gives CASSQDNGREVRQETQYF.

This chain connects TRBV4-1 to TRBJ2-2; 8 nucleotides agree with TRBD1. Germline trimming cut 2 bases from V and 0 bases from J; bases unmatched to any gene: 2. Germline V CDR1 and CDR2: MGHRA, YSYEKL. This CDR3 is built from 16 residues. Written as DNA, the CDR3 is TGCGCCAGCAGCCAACCGGGACAGGCGAACACCGGGGAGCTGTTTTTT. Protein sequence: CASSQPGQANTGELFF.

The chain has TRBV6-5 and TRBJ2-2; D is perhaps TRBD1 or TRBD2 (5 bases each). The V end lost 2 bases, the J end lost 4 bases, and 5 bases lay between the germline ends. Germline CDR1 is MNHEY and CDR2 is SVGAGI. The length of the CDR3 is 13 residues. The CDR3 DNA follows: TGTGCCAGCAGTTACGGGGGCACCGGGGAGCTGTTTTTT. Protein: CASSYGGTGELFF.

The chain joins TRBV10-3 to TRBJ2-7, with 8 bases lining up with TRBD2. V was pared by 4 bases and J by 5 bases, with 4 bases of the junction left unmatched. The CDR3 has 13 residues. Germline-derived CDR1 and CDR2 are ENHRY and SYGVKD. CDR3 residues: CAISGGLADEQYV. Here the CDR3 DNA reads TGTGCCATCAGTGGAGGACTAGCAGACGAGCAGTACGTC.

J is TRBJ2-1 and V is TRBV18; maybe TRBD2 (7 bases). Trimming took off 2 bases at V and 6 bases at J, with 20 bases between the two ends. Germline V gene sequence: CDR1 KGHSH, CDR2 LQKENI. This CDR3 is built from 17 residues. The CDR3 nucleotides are TGTGCCAGCTCACCATTGAGAGGGGGGGGGATCCCCAATGAGCAGTTCTTC. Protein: CASSPLRGGGIPNEQFF.

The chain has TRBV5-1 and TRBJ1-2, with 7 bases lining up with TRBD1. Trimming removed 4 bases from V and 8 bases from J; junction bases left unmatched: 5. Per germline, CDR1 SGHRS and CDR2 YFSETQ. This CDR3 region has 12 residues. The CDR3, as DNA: TGCGCCAGCAGCCCGGGACAGAGAGGCTACACCTTC. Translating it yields CASSPGQRGYTF. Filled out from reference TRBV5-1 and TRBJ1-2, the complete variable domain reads KAGVTQTPRYLIKTRGQQVTLSCSPISGHRSVSWYQQTPGQGLQFLFEYFSETQRNKGNFPGRFSGRQFSNSRSEMNVSTLELGDSALYLCASSPGQRGYTFGSGTRLTVV.

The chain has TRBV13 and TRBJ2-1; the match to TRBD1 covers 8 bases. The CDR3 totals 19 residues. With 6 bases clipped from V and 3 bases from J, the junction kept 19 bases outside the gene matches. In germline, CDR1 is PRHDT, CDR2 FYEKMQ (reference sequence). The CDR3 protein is CASRWRQGSSLGFYNEQFF. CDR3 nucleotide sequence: TGTGCCAGCAGGTGGAGACAGGGGAGTAGTCTGGGGTTCTACAATGAGCAGTTCTTC.